This T cell receptor beta chain was captured in a study of T cells in Graves' hyperthyroidism and ophthalmopathy. The study's findings and limits: Ophthalmopathy was distinguished from stable hyperthyroidism by 13 V-J signatures. Ophthalmopathy prediction by the model preceded onset by a median about 6 months.

At least ten counts were recorded for this clonotype. Its antigen remains unknown. TCR beta CDR3 regions were amplified from RNA transcripts. With the HTBI primer set, the TCR CDR3 went through a first round of RT-PCR. TCRdb itself ran the multiplex PCR reads through MiXCR, one entry per CDR3 protein. Among about 700,000 distinct CDR3 sequences listed, around 13% were seen once. The ends lost 2 bases at V and 3 bases at J; junction bases unmatched: 2. The germline V gene encodes CDR1 MNHEY and CDR2 SVGAGI. The CDR3 is 14 residues long. Researchers barred patients who had uncontrolled infection, other autoimmune disease, pregnancy or lactation.

The V gene is TRBV6-5, the J gene TRBJ2-7, with 9 bases fitting TRBD2. The sequenced material came from blood. The source is a woman under 30 with Graves' hyperthyroidism. CDR3 sequence reads: CASSYVAGVYEQYF. CDR3 sequence (DNA): TGTGCCAGCAGTTACGTAGCGGGAGTCTACGAGCAGTACTTC.